The 15 T cell receptor beta chains in this list originate from one sample, sequenced in a study of cytomegalovirus exposure and HLA in healthy donors. With 60 Vbeta and 13 Jbeta primers, the PCR was carried out. Generated by immunoSEQ multiplex PCR, the TCRdb table keeps only in-frame clones and is missing some. The table includes 95,000 to 100,000 clones, about 75% detected once. The sample was PBMCs. These receptors were taken from a man between 50 and 59 years old in good health and CMV-seronegative.

This clone is a singleton in its sample. V gene TRBV10-3 combines with J gene TRBJ2-1, with 7 positions matching TRBD2. The germline V gene encodes CDR1 ENHRY and CDR2 SYGVKD. The CDR3 runs to 12 residues. Trimming cost V 10 bases and J 10 bases; bases outside gene matches: 10. The CDR3 region has the DNA TGTGCCACGACCGGGACTACCAACGAGCAGTTCTTC. Encoded protein: CATTGTTNEQFF.

The chain couples TRBV5-4 to TRBJ2-1, with a weak D call TRBD2 (5 bases). The CDR3 runs 11 residues. Germline V gives CDR1 SGHNT, CDR2 YYREEE (reference sequence). The V gene lost 2 bases and the J gene lost 10 bases, with 7 bases spanning the gap. CDR3 nucleotides: TGTGCCAGCAGCTTCCAGCGGGAGCAGTTCTTC. This gives the protein CASSFQREQFF. Full variable domain (missing parts from reference TRBV5-4 and TRBJ2-1): ETGVTQSPTHLIKTRGQQVTLRCSSQSGHNTVSWYQQALGQGPQFIFQYYREEENGRGNFPPRFSGLQFPNYSSELNVNALELDDSALYLCASSFQREQFFGPGTRLTVL.

The chain uses TRBV7-2 and TRBJ2-7, with D perhaps matching TRBD1 (5 bases). Germline V lookup: CDR1 SGHTA, CDR2 FQGNSA. V dropped 4 bases and J dropped 2 bases, with 15 bases sitting between them. The CDR3 extends over 15 amino acids. In DNA form, the CDR3 reads TGTGCCAGCAGCTCGCAGGCAGGGCTGGCCTACGAGCAGTACTTC. Amino acids: CASSSQAGLAYEQYF.

The chain uses TRBV13 and TRBJ2-7; 7 nucleotides align to TRBD1. The CDR3 is made up of 15 amino acids. After removal of 4 bases from V and 3 bases from J, the junction contained 9 bases not matched to a gene. Germline V gene data show CDR1 as PRHDT and CDR2 as FYEKMQ (reference sequence). CDR3 nucleotide sequence: TGTGCCAGCAGCTCTCTTGACAGGGCGGTCTACGAGCAGTACTTC. This sequence encodes CASSSLDRAVYEQYF.

The chain uses TRBV5-1 and TRBJ1-4; a weak D match, TRBD1 (5 bases). V lost 4 bases, J lost 0 bases, and 7 bases lay in between. CDR1 is SGHRS, CDR2 YFSETQ, per germline. This CDR3 is built from 14 residues. The CDR3 sequence is CASSDRATNEKLFF. CDR3 coding DNA: TGCGCCAGCAGCGACAGAGCAACTAATGAAAAACTGTTTTTT.

This chain connects TRBV2 to TRBJ1-6; the D is unclear. Germline V lookup: CDR1 SNHLY, CDR2 FYNNEI. Trimming removed 6 bases at V and 6 bases at J, with 9 bases between. This CDR3 spans 13 amino acids. The CDR3 DNA follows: TGTGCCAGCAGCCAGGATGTTAATTCACCCCTCCACTTT. The encoded protein is CASSQDVNSPLHF.

This clone was recorded once. The chain carries TRBV15 and TRBJ2-1, with 8 bases lining up with TRBD2. The CDR3 covers 16 residues. The V gene's germline CDR1 is LNHNV and CDR2 YYDKDF (reference sequence). V shed 5 bases, J shed 5 bases, and the junction held 11 bases outside the gene matches. CDR3 in DNA: TGTGCCACCAGCCCTAGTATGAGCGGGGGAGACAATGAGCAGTTCTTC. The encoded protein is CATSPSMSGGDNEQFF. The variable domain in full, with the rest retrieved from reference TRBV15 and TRBJ2-1, is DAMVIQNPRYQVTQFGKPVTLSCSQTLNHNVMYWYQQKSSQAPKLLFHYYDKDFNNEADTPDNFQSRRPNTSFCFLDIRSPGLGDTAMYLCATSPSMSGGDNEQFFGPGTRLTVL.

The rearrangement uses TRBV2 and TRBJ1-2; D might be TRBD1 (5 bases). Trimming removed 2 bases at V and 2 bases at J, with 6 bases between. From germline, CDR1 is SNHLY and CDR2 FYNNEI. The CDR3 loop spans 13 amino acids. The DNA for the CDR3 is TGTGCCAGCAGTGAAAGACAGAACTATGGCTACACCTTC. Translation gives CASSERQNYGYTF. Combining the CDR3 with reference TRBV2 and TRBJ1-2 gives the whole variable domain EPEVTQTPSHQVTQMGQEVILRCVPISNHLYFYWYRQILGQKVEFLVSFYNNEISEKSEIFDDQFSVERPDGSNFTLKIRSTKLEDSAMYFCASSERQNYGYTFGSGTRLTVV.

The J gene is TRBJ1-4, the V gene TRBV15; 9 bases align to TRBD1. This CDR3 comprises 14 residues. The V gene end was trimmed by 7 bases and the J gene end by 7 bases; junction bases not matched to a gene: 7. Germline loops: CDR1 LNHNV, CDR2 YYDKDF (reference sequence). The CDR3 protein is CATIPDRGSEKLFF. For the CDR3, the DNA is TGTGCCACCATCCCAGACAGGGGGAGTGAAAAACTGTTTTTT.

This chain uses TRBV28 with TRBJ2-7, with unresolved D. The CDR3 runs 14 residues. The germline V gene encodes CDR1 MDHEN and CDR2 SYDVKM. Trimming cost V 5 bases and J 1 base, with 12 bases left between them. The CDR3 nucleotides read TGTGCCAGCAGTGTGTCGAGGCGTTCCTACGAGCAGTACTTC. Translating gives CASSVSRRSYEQYF.

The V call is TRBV5-1, the J call TRBJ2-7, with TRBD1 as a possible D gene (5 bases). Trimming left V 2 bases short and J 0 bases short, with 9 bases between. CDR1 and CDR2 from the germline V gene are SGHRS and YFSETQ. The CDR3 has 14 residues. The DNA for the CDR3 is TGCGCCAGCAGCTTCAGCAGGGACTCCTACGAGCAGTACTTC. Translated: CASSFSRDSYEQYF.

The chain has TRBV2 and TRBJ2-3, with TRBD1 identical over 9 bases. V was pared by 7 bases and J by 0 bases, with 5 bases of the junction left unmatched. In germline, CDR1 is SNHLY, CDR2 FYNNEI. This CDR3 contains 15 residues. The CDR3 is CASNGQGTSTDTQYF. CDR3 bases: TGTGCCAGCAACGGACAGGGGACGAGCACAGATACGCAGTATTTT.

About this clone: One end of the junction varies from germline; a read error may be responsible. The chain carries TRBV7-9 and TRBJ2-7; D gene uncertain. In germline, CDR1 is SEHNR, CDR2 FQNEAQ (reference sequence). This CDR3 has 12 residues. The CDR3 DNA is TGTTCCAGCAGCTTCAACTCGTACGAGCAGTACTTC. Protein sequence: CSSSFNSYEQYF.

The CDR3 reads CASSPPGTGGNEQFF. As DNA, the CDR3 is TGTGCCAGCAGCCCCCCAGGGACAGGGGGCAATGAGCAGTTCTTC. The chain recombines TRBV7-9 with TRBJ2-1; TRBD1 matches 11 bases. Germline CDR1 is SEHNR and CDR2 is FQNEAQ (reference sequence). The trim removed 5 bases at V and 6 bases at J, leaving 6 bases unmatched. There are 15 residues in the CDR3.

This sequence joins TRBV11-3 and TRBJ2-2; 9 nucleotides align to TRBD2. CDR3 length: 13 residues. The junction had 4 bases not matched to a gene; V was cut back by 7 bases and J by 7 bases. In germline, CDR1 is SGHNT, CDR2 YENEEA. CDR3 residues: CASKAGGVGELFF. DNA of the CDR3: TGTGCCAGCAAAGCGGGGGGAGTCGGGGAGCTGTTTTTT.